This T cell receptor beta chain was identified in a study of T cell changes during pregnancy in multiple sclerosis. Some clones are missing from TCRdb's copy, which holds only in-frame ones; the method was immunoSEQ multiplex PCR. The sample has more than 85,000 clones, roughly 95% seen once; the top ten hold 1.3% to 1.5%. With V trimmed by 1 base and J by 0 bases, 10 bases remained unmatched. The germline V gene encodes CDR1 SGHRS and CDR2 YFSETQ. The CDR3 consists of 18 residues. The chain recombines TRBV5-1 with TRBJ2-3, with TRBD2 matching 8 bases. This sequence originates from a female donor in good health, enrolled as a control in a pregnancy study. Material: peripheral blood, obtained in the third trimester of pregnancy. The chain's CDR3 is CASSLWGGAGVSTDTQYF. CDR3 sequence (DNA): TGCGCCAGCAGCTTGTGGGGGGGAGCGGGAGTCAGCACAGATACGCAGTATTTT.